This T cell receptor (beta chain) is from a study of blood T cell repertoires in COVID-19. As for the study in general: Samples came from the United States, Italy and Spain, spanning acute and convalescent COVID-19. The cDNA or gDNA used as material had been derived from T cells, B-cell-depleted T cells, or PBMCs.

The junction had 4 bases not matched to a gene; V was cut back by 5 bases and J by 6 bases. The CDR3 contains 14 residues. Germline CDR1 is SGHVS and CDR2 is FQNEAQ. In the original analysis: Reference gene primer amplification in the assay estimated nucleated cell counts. Using immunoSEQ multiplex PCR, the repertoire was profiled, and TCRdb retains in-frame clones only, with some absent. V and J calls and clone size are given by that table; D and trimming were obtained from the DNA. The table shows 250,000 or so clones, with less than 90% occurring only once. This chain uses TRBV7-8 with TRBJ2-2, with 9 bases lining up with TRBD1. The receptor comes from a woman aged 40 to 50 who had recovered from COVID-19. The specimen sequenced was peripheral blood. In DNA, the CDR3 is TGTGCCAGCAGCCCGAGACAGGGGGCCGGGGAGCTGTTTTTT. This codes for CASSPRQGAGELFF.